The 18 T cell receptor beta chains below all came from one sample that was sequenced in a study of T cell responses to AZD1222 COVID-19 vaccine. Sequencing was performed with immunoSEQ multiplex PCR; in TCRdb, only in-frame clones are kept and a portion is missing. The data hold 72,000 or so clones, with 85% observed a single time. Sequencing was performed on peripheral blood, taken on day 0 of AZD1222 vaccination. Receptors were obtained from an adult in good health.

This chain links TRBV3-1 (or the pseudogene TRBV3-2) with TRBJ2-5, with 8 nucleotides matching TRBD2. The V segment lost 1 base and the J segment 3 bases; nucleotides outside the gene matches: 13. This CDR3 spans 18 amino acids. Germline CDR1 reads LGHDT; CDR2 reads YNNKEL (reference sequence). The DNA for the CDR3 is TGTGCCAGCAGCCAAGGCTGGGAGGTAGCGGGGAGAGAAGAGACCCAGTACTTC. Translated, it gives CASSQGWEVAGREETQYF.

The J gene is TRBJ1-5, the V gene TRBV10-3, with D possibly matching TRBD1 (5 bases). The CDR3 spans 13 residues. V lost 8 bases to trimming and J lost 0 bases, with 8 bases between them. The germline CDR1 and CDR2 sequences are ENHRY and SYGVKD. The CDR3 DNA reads TGTGCCATCGGGGCGATTAGCAATCAGCCCCAGCATTTT. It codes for CAIGAISNQPQHF.

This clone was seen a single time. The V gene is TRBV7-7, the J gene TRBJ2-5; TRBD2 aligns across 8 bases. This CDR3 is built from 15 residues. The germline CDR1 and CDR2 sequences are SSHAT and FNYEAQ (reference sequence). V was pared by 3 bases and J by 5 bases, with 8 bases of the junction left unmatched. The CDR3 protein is CASSLSPGGRETQYF. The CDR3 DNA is TGTGCCAGCAGCTTGTCGCCGGGAGGGCGCGAGACCCAGTACTTC.

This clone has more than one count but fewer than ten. CDR3 DNA: TGTGCCAGCAGCCCCGACAGGGCTAATTCACCCCTCCACTTT. This translates into CASSPDRANSPLHF. The rearrangement uses TRBV6-5 and TRBJ1-6; 7 bases match TRBD1. J lost 6 bases, V lost 6 bases, and 5 bases had no gene match. The CDR3 sequence is 14 residues long. The germline CDR1 and CDR2 sequences are MNHEY and SVGAGI.

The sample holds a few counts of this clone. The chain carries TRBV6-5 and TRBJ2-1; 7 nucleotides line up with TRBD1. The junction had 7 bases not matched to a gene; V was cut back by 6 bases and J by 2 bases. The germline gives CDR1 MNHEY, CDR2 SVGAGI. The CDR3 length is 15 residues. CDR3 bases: TGTGCCAGCAGGACAGACAGGGCGGCCTACAATGAGCAGTTCTTC. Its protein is CASRTDRAAYNEQFF.

Here the CDR3 reads CASSPEEVGTQYF. The CDR3 coding sequence is TGTGCCAGCTCACCAGAGGAGGTCGGTACGCAGTATTTT. The chain carries TRBV18 and TRBJ2-3; D perhaps matches TRBD2 (5 bases). Trimming left V 2 bases short and J 8 bases short, with 11 bases between. Germline values: CDR1 KGHSH, CDR2 LQKENI. The CDR3 spans 13 residues.

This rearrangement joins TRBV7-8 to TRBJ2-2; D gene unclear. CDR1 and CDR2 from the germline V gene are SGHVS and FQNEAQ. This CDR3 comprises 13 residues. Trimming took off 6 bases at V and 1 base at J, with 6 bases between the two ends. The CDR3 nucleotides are TGTGCCAGCAGTCTACGGAACACCGGGGAGCTGTTTTTT. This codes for CASSLRNTGELFF.

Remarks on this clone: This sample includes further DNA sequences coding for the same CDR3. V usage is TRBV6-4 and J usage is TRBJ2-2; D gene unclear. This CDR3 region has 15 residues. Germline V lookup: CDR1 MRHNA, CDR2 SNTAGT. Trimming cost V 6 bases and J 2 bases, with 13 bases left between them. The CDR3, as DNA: TGTGCCAGCAGCCCTCAGGCTACAAACACCGGGGAGCTGTTTTTT. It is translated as CASSPQATNTGELFF.

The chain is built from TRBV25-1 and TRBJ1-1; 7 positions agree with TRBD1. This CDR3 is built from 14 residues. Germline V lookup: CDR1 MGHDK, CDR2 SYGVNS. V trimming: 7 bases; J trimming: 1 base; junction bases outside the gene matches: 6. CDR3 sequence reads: CASTLQGTNTEAFF. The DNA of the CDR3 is TGTGCCAGCACTTTACAGGGGACGAACACTGAAGCTTTCTTT. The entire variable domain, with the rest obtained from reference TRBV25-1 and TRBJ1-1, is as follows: EADIYQTPRYLVIGTGKKITLECSQTMGHDKMYWYQQDPGMELHLIHYSYGVNSTEKGDLSSESTVSRIRTEHFPLTLESARPSHTSQYLCASTLQGTNTEAFFGQGTRLTVV.

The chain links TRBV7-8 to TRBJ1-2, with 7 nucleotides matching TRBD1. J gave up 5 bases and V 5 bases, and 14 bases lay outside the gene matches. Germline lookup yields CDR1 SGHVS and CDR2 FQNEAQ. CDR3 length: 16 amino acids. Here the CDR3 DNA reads TGTGCCAGCAGCCCAATAACGGGACAGCTCAGATATGGCTACACCTTC. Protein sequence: CASSPITGQLRYGYTF. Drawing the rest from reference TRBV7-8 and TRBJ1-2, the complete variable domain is GAGVSQSPRYKVAKRGQDVALRCDPISGHVSLFWYQQALGQGPEFLTYFQNEAQLDKSGLPSDRFFAERPEGSVSTLKIQRTQQEDSAVYLCASSPITGQLRYGYTFGSGTRLTVV.

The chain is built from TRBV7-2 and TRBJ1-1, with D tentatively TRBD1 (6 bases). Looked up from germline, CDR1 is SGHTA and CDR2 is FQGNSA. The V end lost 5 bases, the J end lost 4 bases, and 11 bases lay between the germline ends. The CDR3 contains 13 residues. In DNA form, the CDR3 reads TGTGCCAGCAGCCTAGGACAGTTCACTGAAGCTTTCTTT. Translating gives CASSLGQFTEAFF.

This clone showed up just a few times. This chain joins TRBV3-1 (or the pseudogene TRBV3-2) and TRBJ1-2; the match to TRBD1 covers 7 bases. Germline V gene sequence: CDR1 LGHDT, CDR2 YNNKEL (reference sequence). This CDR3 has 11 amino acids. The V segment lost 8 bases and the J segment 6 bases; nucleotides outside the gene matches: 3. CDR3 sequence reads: CASRRGDGYTF. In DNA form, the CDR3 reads TGTGCCAGCCGCAGGGGGGATGGCTACACCTTC.

CDR3 nucleotides: TGTGCCAGCAGTCGCCCCCTGGGCGACAACTATGGCTACACCTTC. Protein: CASSRPLGDNYGYTF. The rearrangement uses TRBV28 and TRBJ1-2; D is ambiguous. The ends were cut back, 5 bases at V and 2 bases at J, with 15 bases in the middle. Germline V CDR1 and CDR2: MDHEN, SYDVKM. The CDR3 loop spans 15 amino acids.

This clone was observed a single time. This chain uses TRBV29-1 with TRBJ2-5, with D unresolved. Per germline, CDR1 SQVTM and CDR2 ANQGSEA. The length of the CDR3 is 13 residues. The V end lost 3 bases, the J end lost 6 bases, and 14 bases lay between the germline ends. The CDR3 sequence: CSVDVPGMQTQYF. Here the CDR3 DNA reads TGCAGCGTTGATGTTCCGGGTATGCAGACCCAGTACTTC.

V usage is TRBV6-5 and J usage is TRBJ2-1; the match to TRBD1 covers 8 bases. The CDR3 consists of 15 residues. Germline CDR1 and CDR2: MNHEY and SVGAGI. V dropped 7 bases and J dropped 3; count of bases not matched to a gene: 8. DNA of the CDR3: TGTGCCAGCAATATTCAGGGGGCTCACTACAATGAGCAGTTCTTC. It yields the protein CASNIQGAHYNEQFF.

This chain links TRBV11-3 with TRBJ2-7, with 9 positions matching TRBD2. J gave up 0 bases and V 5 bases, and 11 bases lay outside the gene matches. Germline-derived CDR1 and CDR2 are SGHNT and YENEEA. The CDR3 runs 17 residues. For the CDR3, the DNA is TGTGCCAGCAGCCCTTGGGCTAGCGGGGCGCCCTCCTACGAGCAGTACTTC. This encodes CASSPWASGAPSYEQYF.

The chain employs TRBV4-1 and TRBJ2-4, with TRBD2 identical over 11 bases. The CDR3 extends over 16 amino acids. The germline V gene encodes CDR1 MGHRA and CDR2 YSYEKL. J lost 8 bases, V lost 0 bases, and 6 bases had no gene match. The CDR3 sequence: CASSQEGTSGRHIQYF. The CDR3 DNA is TGCGCCAGCAGCCAAGAAGGTACTAGCGGGAGACACATTCAGTACTTC.

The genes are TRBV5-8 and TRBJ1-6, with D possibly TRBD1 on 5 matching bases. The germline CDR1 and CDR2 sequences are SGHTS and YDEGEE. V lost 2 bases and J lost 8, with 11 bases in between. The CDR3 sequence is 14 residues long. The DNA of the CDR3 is TGTGCCAGCAGCTTCAGGGTTTTGCATTCACCCCTCCACTTT. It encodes CASSFRVLHSPLHF.